This TCR beta chain was retrieved from a study of cytotoxic CD8 clonotypes in ibrutinib-treated CLL (dated by TCRdb to the early 2020s). At the level of the whole study: The cohort was composed of ten to eleven relapsed/refractory and roughly 16 treatment-naive patients; IGHV unmutated status was identified in fewer than 18 patients. Longitudinal samples were obtainable from about 30% of the roughly 90 participants in the trial. Response samples were obtained after a median of around 11 months of treatment, with a range of roughly 6 to 40 months. On average, each sample yielded some 250,000 productive templates and 80,000 to 95,000 productive rearrangements. Responses were partial in approximately 24 patients and complete in 2; after median approximately 69 months follow-up, some 15 stayed in remission and approximately twelve progressed. Cryopreserved peripheral blood mononuclear cells were obtained before treatment, at response, and at either sustained remission or disease progression. Every sample from remission and from progressive disease was obtained while the patients were still on ibrutinib.

A MiSeq instrument was used for deep resolution sequencing, which targeted depths ranging from 1 in 1 million up to 1 in 200,000 T cells, with coverage averaging 10x for each clonotype. The immunoSEQ hsTCRB Kit was used to generate the TCR beta libraries. Processing in the source paper ran as follows. The data were analyzed with ImmunoSEQ Analyzer and ImmunoSEQ Data Assistant, and V, D and J gene assignments followed IMGT definitions. Clonality, which ranges from 0 to 1, was calculated as one minus the normalized Shannon entropy of productive rearrangement frequencies. Public clonotype analysis was restricted to overrepresented clonotypes comprising at least 0.05% of each patient's repertoire. Some 13 age-matched healthy donor repertoires from immuneACCESS served as clonality controls. TCRdb stores this immuneACCESS table with in-frame sequences only. Part of the clones is absent; in the studies checked, under half of the shortfall reflects unresolved V genes, and no reason is known for the rest. V, J and clone size are those of that table, while D and trimming were read from the DNA. Across this sample there are 45,000 or so clones, with 45% to 60% seen only once. Clones ranked in the top ten supply about 27% of the sample.

Overall results and qualifications from the work: Sampling times were not matched between patients in sustained remission and patients whose disease was progressing, and lymph node repertoires were not examined. At baseline, clonality was higher than in age-matched healthy donors and showed a strong correlation with circulating CD8+ T-cell counts. Public clonotypes were found to be uncommon and were observed to contract or remain stable during treatment; the increase in clonality was shown to reflect expansion of private clonotypes at ibrutinib response. An increase in clonality was observed at ibrutinib response, with clonality remaining stable during sustained remission and falling back toward baseline at progression.

In the paper's terms, the time point label means: approximately 25 months on ibrutinib. Roughly 2 micrograms of genomic DNA were extracted from cryopreserved PBMCs for TCR beta library preparation. Longitudinal blood samples from CLL patients receiving ibrutinib monotherapy were subjected to high-throughput TCR beta sequencing. The patients took part in an open-label, single-center phase 2 trial of ibrutinib monotherapy. This clone was seen only a few times. Its antigen is still unknown. No base quality information exists; no much larger clone differs at one position. CDR1 and CDR2, looked up from the germline V gene, are SGHRS and YFSETQ. The CDR3 sequence holds 14 residues, the cysteine and phenylalanine included. Here the CDR3 DNA is all that survives: 42 bases in frame from base 1. V is reduced by 0 bases and J by 4 bases, leaving a spacing of 10 bases between them.

The material sequenced was PBMCs, taken after 24 months of ibrutinib treatment. The chain is assembled from TRBV5-1 and TRBJ1-2; no confident D gene assignment can be made. The receptor was isolated from a human donor with chronic lymphocytic leukemia. Here is the DNA: TGCGCCAGCAGCTTGGCTTCAGAATCCTATGGCTACACCTTC. Its coded protein is CASSLASESYGYTF.